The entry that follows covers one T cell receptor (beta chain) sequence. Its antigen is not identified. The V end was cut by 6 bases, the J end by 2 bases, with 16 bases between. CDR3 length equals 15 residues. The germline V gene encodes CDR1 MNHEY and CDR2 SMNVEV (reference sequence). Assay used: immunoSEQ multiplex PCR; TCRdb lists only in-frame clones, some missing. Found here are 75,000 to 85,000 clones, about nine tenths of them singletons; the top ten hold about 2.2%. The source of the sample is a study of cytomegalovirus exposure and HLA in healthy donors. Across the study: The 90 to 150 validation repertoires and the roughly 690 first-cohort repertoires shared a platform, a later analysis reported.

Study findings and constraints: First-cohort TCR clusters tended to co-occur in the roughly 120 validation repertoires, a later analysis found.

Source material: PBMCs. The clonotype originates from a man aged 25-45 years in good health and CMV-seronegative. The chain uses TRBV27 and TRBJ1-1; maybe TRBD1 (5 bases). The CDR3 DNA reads TGTGCCAGCAGCCCTATCGACAGTCTTAACACTGAAGCTTTCTTT. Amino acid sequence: CASSPIDSLNTEAFF.